One sample yielded the 18 T cell receptor beta chains listed below, sequenced in a study of T cell changes during pregnancy in multiple sclerosis. Generated by immunoSEQ multiplex PCR, the TCRdb table keeps only in-frame clones and is missing some. The data contain fewer than 100,000 clones, about 91% of them seen just once; the ten biggest clones take up over 1.5%. The material was peripheral blood, obtained before pregnancy. The source is a female donor with multiple sclerosis, enrolled in a pregnancy study.

The chain links TRBV19 to TRBJ1-2; the match to TRBD1 covers 9 bases. The J segment lost 2 bases and the V segment lost 6 bases, leaving 10 bases of the junction unmatched. Germline CDR1 is LNHDA and CDR2 is SQIVND (reference sequence). The CDR3 contains 16 residues. CDR3 DNA sequence: TGTGCCAGTAGCACCCGGGACGGGACAGGGAACTATGGCTACACCTTC. This encodes CASSTRDGTGNYGYTF.

This clone has more than one count but fewer than ten. This chain uses TRBV29-1 with TRBJ1-1; 10 bases line up with TRBD1. Germline assignment: CDR1 SQVTM and CDR2 ANQGSEA. CDR3 length: 17 residues. V dropped 6 bases and J dropped 1; count of bases not matched to a gene: 14. CDR3: CSVKPRQGAVTNTEAFF. The CDR3 DNA is TGCAGCGTCAAACCAAGACAGGGGGCGGTTACGAACACTGAAGCTTTCTTT.

The table lists this clone with a count of one. This chain connects TRBV29-1 to TRBJ2-1; 14 bases map to TRBD2. Looked up from germline, CDR1 is SQVTM and CDR2 is ANQGSEA. This CDR3 spans 17 amino acids. V lost 6 bases to trimming and J lost 0 bases; unmatched junction nucleotides: 7. The CDR3 spells CSVGGLAGVSSYNEQFF. In nucleotides, the CDR3 is TGCAGCGTCGGGGGACTAGCGGGGGTATCCTCCTACAATGAGCAGTTCTTC.

The rearrangement joins TRBV7-9 to TRBJ1-1; a possible D gene is TRBD1 (5 bases). Germline CDR1 SEHNR, CDR2 FQNEAQ (reference sequence). The germline V and J ends were trimmed by 8 bases and 4 bases, with 11 bases remaining between them. This CDR3 spans 12 amino acids. This CDR3 is CASRDWGTEAFF. As DNA, the CDR3 is TGTGCCAGCCGGGACTGGGGCACTGAAGCTTTCTTT.

This clone was picked up one time. The chain employs TRBV19 and TRBJ1-5, with D possibly matching TRBD1 (5 bases). Germline lookup yields CDR1 LNHDA and CDR2 SQIVND (reference sequence). V gave up 1 base and J gave up 4 bases, with 11 bases separating them. The CDR3 loop spans 15 amino acids. This CDR3 reads CASSIVGGRNQPQHF. The CDR3 DNA reads TGTGCCAGTAGTATAGTGGGGGGAAGAAATCAGCCCCAGCATTTT.

V and J are TRBV5-5 and TRBJ1-6; possible D gene TRBD1, 5 bases. This CDR3 spans 15 amino acids. Trimming stripped 1 base from V and 7 bases from J, with 12 bases between. From germline, CDR1 is SGHKS and CDR2 YYEKEE (reference sequence). This CDR3 is CASSLNAGRNSPLHF. Written as DNA, the CDR3 is TGTGCCAGCAGCTTGAATGCAGGGAGGAATTCACCCCTCCACTTT.

The chain uses TRBV5-1 and TRBJ2-5; D is possibly TRBD1 (6 bases). The CDR3 totals 16 residues. Germline CDR1 SGHRS, CDR2 YFSETQ. Deletions cut 4 bases from V and 1 base from J, with 17 bases between. CDR3 in DNA: TGCGCCAGCAGCAGGTACAGGGATACCCGCCAAGAGACCCAGTACTTC. The encoded protein is CASSRYRDTRQETQYF.

The chain combines TRBV5-5 with TRBJ2-7; D is possibly TRBD1 (6 bases). V was clipped by 3 bases and J by 4 bases, with 11 bases between them. From germline, CDR1 is SGHKS and CDR2 YYEKEE (reference sequence). This CDR3 has 13 amino acids. The CDR3 protein is CASSSYGTYEQYF. In nucleotides, the CDR3 is TGTGCCAGCAGCTCGTACGGGACATACGAGCAGTACTTC. The full variable domain, completed using reference TRBV5-5 and TRBJ2-7, is DAGVTQSPTHLIKTRGQQVTLRCSPISGHKSVSWYQQVLGQGPQFIFQYYEKEERGRGNFPDRFSARQFPNYSSELNVNALLLGDSALYLCASSSYGTYEQYFGPGTRLTVT.

CDR3 in amino acids: CASRGAASYNEQFF. DNA of the CDR3: TGTGCCAGCAGGGGAGCGGCATCCTACAATGAGCAGTTCTTC. The rearrangement joins TRBV2 to TRBJ2-1; maybe TRBD2 (5 bases). Germline loops: CDR1 SNHLY, CDR2 FYNNEI. This CDR3 contains 14 residues. V lost 6 bases, J lost 1 base, and 10 bases lay in between.

The DNA of the CDR3 is TGTGCCAGTAGTATAGGGACAGGACGAAATTCACCCCTCCACTTT. Translated, it gives CASSIGTGRNSPLHF. The chain links TRBV19 to TRBJ1-6; TRBD1 matches 7 bases. The CDR3 is 15 amino acids. Germline V gene lookup returns CDR1 LNHDA and CDR2 SQIVND (reference sequence). After removal of 1 base from V and 7 bases from J, the junction contained 4 bases not matched to a gene.

This chain uses TRBV6-5 with TRBJ1-1; 8 bases are shared with TRBD1. Germline CDR1 MNHEY, CDR2 SVGAGI. V shed 3 bases and J 4 bases; nucleotides not matched to a gene: 4. The CDR3 has 14 residues. This CDR3 is CASSYSGGPTEAFF. The CDR3 bases are TGTGCCAGCAGTTATTCAGGGGGCCCCACTGAAGCTTTCTTT.

This clone was observed a single time. The J gene is TRBJ2-3, the V gene TRBV5-1, with 9 bases matching TRBD1. Trimming cost V 4 bases and J 3 bases; bases outside gene matches: 3. From germline, CDR1 is SGHRS and CDR2 YFSETQ. The length of the CDR3 is 14 residues. The CDR3 coding sequence is TGCGCCAGCAGCGTCGGACAGGGGACAGATACGCAGTATTTT. Amino acid sequence: CASSVGQGTDTQYF.

The chain has TRBV27 and TRBJ2-7; D may be TRBD1 (5 bases). Trimming left V 6 bases short and J 1 base short, with 13 bases between. The CDR3 is 14 amino acids. The V gene's germline CDR1 is MNHEY and CDR2 SMNVEV (reference sequence). The CDR3 DNA sequence: TGTGCCAGCAGCCTTAAACAGGTTTCCTACGAGCAGTACTTC. Translated: CASSLKQVSYEQYF.

This chain links TRBV7-2 with TRBJ1-1, with TRBD1 identical over 8 bases. CDR1 is SGHTA and CDR2 is FQGNSA in the germline V gene. J gave up 6 bases and V 4 bases, and 4 bases lay outside the gene matches. The CDR3 loop spans 13 amino acids. The CDR3, as DNA: TGTGCCAGCAGCTCCGACAGGGGTTCTGAAGCTTTCTTT. Translated, it gives CASSSDRGSEAFF.

As concerns this clone: The same CDR3 is also encoded by other DNA sequences in this sample. The rearrangement joins TRBV6-5 to TRBJ1-1, with unresolved D. Trimming shortened V by 2 bases and J by 2 bases, and 6 bases separated the two germline ends. Germline V gene sequence: CDR1 MNHEY, CDR2 SVGAGI. This CDR3 contains 13 residues. This chain's CDR3 is CASSYPGNTEAFF. In DNA, the CDR3 is TGTGCCAGCAGTTACCCGGGAAACACTGAAGCTTTCTTT.

The chain carries TRBV7-6 and TRBJ2-3, with 13 nucleotides matching TRBD2. Germline CDR1 SGHVS, CDR2 FNYEAQ. The CDR3 loop spans 17 amino acids. With 3 bases clipped from V and 3 bases from J, the junction kept 6 bases outside the gene matches. The CDR3: CASSFRLAGGRTDTQYF. The CDR3 coding sequence is TGTGCCAGCAGCTTCCGACTAGCGGGGGGTAGAACAGATACGCAGTATTTT.

The rearrangement links TRBV11-3 to TRBJ2-5, with 11 bases aligning to TRBD2. Per the germline V gene, CDR1 is SGHNT and CDR2 is YENEEA. The length of the CDR3 is 14 residues. The junction had 4 bases not matched to a gene; V was cut back by 5 bases and J by 5 bases. This CDR3 is CASSPLAGGETQYF. CDR3 bases: TGTGCCAGCAGCCCATTAGCGGGGGGGGAGACCCAGTACTTC.

The chain uses TRBV11-2 and TRBJ1-6; D is perhaps TRBD1 (5 bases). Trimming took off 7 bases at V and 7 bases at J, with 17 bases between the two ends. CDR3 length: 15 residues. Germline values: CDR1 SGHAT, CDR2 FQNNGV. CDR3 protein: CASTSPQGQNSPLHF. The CDR3 DNA is TGTGCCAGCACCTCGCCCCAGGGCCAGAATTCACCCCTCCACTTT.